This T cell receptor beta chain was identified in a study of cytomegalovirus exposure and HLA in healthy donors. The CDR3 contains 14 residues. The ends were cut back, 0 bases at V and 0 bases at J, with 5 bases in the middle. CDR1 SGDLS and CDR2 YYNGEE come from the germline V gene. The primer mix had 60 Vbeta and 13 Jbeta primers. The method was immunoSEQ multiplex PCR; TCRdb's version includes in-frame clones alone and lacks a portion of them. The top ten clones hold roughly 2% of a sample with about 260,000 clones, about 83% of them seen once. The V gene is TRBV9, the J gene TRBJ2-3; D gene unclear. Sequencing input: PBMCs. The TCR was taken from a woman aged 40 to 50 in good health and CMV-seropositive. CDR3 bases: TGTGCCAGCAGCGTAGTCGGGAGCACAGATACGCAGTATTTT. Translated, it gives CASSVVGSTDTQYF.